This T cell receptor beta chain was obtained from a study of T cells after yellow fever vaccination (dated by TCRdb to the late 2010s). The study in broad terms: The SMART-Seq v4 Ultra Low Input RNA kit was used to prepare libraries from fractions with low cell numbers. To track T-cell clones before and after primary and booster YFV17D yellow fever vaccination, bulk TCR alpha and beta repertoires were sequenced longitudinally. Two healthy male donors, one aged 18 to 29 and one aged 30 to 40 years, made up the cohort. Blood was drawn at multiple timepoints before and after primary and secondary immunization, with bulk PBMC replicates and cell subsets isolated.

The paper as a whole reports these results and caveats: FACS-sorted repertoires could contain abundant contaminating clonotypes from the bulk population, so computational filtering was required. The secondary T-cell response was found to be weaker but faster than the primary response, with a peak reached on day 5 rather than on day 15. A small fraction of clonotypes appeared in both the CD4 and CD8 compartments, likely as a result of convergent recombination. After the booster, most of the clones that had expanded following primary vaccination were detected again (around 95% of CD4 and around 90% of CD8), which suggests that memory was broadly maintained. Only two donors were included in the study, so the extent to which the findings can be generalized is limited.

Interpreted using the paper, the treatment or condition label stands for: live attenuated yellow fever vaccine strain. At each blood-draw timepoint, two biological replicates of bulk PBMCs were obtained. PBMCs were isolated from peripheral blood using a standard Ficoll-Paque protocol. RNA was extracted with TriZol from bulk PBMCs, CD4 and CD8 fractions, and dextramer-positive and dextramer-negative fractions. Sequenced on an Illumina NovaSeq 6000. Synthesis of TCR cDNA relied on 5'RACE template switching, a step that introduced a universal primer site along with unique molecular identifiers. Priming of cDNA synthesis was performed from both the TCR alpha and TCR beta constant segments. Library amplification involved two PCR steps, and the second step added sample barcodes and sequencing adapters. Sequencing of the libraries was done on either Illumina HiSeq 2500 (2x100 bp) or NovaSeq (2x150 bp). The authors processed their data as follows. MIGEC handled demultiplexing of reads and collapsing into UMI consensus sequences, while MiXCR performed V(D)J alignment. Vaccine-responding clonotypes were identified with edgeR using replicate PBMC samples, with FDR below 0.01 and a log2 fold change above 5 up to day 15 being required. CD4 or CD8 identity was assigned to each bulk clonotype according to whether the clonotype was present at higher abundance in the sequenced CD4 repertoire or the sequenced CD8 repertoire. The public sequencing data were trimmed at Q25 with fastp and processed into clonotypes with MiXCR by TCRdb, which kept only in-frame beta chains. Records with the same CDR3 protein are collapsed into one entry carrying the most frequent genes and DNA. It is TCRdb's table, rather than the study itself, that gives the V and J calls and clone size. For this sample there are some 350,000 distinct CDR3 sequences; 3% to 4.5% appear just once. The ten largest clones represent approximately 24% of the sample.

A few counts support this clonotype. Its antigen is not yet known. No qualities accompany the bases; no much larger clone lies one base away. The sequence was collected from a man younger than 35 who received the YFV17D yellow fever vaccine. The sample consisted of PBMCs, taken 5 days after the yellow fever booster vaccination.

This receptor carries the CDR3 CATSDPRQGTEAFF. The nucleotides read TGTGCCACCAGTGATCCACGACAGGGCACTGAAGCTTTCTTT. Here the chain combines TRBV24-1 and TRBJ1-1; TRBD1 lines up with 7 middle nucleotides. The CDR3 measures 14 amino acids from cysteine to phenylalanine. Only the CDR3 DNA is retained, 42 bases long and in frame from the first base. The germline V end is reduced by 3 bases and the J end by 4 bases; junction bases left unmatched: 4. CDR1 KGHDR and CDR2 SFDVKD are derived from the germline V gene.